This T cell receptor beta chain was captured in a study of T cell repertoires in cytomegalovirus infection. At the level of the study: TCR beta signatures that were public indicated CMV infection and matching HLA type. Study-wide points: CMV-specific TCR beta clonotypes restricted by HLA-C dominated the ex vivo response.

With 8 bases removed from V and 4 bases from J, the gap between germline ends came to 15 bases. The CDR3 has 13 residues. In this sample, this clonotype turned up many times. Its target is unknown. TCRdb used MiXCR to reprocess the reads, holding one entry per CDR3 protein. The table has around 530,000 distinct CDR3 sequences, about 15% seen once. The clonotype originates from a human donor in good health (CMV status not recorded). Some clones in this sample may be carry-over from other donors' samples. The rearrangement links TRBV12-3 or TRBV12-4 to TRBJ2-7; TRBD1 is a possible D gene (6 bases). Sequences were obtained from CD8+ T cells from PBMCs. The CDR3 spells CASLDSAEYEQYF. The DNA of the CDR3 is TGTGCCAGCTTGGACAGTGCGGAGTACGAGCAGTACTTC.